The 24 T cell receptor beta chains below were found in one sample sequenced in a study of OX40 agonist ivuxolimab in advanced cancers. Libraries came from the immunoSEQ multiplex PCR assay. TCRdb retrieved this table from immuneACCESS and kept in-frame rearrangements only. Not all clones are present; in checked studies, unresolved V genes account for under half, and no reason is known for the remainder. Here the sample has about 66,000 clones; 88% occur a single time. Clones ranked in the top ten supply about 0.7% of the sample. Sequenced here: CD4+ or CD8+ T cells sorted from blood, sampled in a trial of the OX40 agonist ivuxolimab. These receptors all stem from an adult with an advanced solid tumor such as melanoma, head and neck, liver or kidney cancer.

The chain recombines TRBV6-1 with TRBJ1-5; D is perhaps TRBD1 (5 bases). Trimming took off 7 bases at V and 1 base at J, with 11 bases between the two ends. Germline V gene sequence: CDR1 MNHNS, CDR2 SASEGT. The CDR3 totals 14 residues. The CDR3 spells CASTRWGSNQPQHF. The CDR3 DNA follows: TGTGCCAGCACCAGATGGGGGAGCAATCAGCCCCAGCATTTT.

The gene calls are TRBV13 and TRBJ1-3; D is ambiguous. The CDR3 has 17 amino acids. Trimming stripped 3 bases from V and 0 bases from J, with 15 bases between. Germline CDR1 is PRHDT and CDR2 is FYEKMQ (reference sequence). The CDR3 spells CASSFYGLKSSGNTIYF. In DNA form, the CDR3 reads TGTGCCAGCAGCTTCTACGGGCTAAAGAGCTCTGGAAACACCATATATTTT.

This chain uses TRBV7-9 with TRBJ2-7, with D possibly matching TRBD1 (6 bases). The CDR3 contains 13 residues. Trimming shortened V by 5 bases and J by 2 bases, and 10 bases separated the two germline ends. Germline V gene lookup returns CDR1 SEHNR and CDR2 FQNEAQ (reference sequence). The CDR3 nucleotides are TGTGCCAGCAGCCTGGGACAACCCTACGAGCAGTACTTC. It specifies CASSLGQPYEQYF.

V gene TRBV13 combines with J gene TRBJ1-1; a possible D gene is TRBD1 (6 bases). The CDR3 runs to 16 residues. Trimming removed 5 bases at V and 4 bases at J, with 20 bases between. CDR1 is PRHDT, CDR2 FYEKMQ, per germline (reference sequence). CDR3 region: CASSPLGTLRGTEAFF. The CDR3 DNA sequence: TGTGCCAGCAGCCCTCTGGGAACTCTCAGGGGCACTGAAGCTTTCTTT.

The CDR3 protein is CASSRGYNYGYTF. CDR3 nucleotides: TGTGCCAGCAGCCGGGGTTATAACTATGGCTACACCTTC. V and J are TRBV9 and TRBJ1-2, with D unresolved. In germline, CDR1 is SGDLS, CDR2 YYNGEE. This CDR3 has 13 amino acids. With 4 bases removed from V and 1 base from J, the gap between germline ends came to 8 bases.

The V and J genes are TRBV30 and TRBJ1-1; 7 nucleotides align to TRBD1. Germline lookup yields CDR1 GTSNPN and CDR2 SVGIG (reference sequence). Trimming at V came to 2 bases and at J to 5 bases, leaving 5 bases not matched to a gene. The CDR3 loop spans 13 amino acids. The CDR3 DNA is TGTGCCTGGAGTAACAGGGGATGGACTGAAGCTTTCTTT. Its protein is CAWSNRGWTEAFF. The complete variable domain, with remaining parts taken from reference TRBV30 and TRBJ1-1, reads SQTIHQWPATLVQPVGSPLSLECTVEGTSNPNLYWYRQAAGRGLQLLFYSVGIGQISSEVPQNLSASRPQDRQFILSSKKLLLSDSGFYLCAWSNRGWTEAFFGQGTRLTVV.

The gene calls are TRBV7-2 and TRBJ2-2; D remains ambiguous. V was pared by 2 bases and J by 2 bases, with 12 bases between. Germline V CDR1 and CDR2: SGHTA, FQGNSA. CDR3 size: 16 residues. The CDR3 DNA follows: TGTGCCAGCAGCTTACCCCGTCGAACCAACACCGGGGAGCTGTTTTTT. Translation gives CASSLPRRTNTGELFF.

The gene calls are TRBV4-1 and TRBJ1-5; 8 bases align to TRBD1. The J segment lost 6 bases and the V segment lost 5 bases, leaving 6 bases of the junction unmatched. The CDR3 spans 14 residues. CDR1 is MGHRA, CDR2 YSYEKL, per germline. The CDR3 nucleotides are TGCGCCAGCAGCTTGGACAGGGTCGGTCAGCCCCAGCATTTT. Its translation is CASSLDRVGQPQHF.

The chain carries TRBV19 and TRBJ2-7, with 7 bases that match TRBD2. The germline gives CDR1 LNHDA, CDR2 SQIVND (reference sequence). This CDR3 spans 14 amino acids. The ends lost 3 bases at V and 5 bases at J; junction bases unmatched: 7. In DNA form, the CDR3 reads TGTGCCAGTAGTATGCGAGGGAGCGGGGACGAGCAGTACTTC. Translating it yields CASSMRGSGDEQYF.

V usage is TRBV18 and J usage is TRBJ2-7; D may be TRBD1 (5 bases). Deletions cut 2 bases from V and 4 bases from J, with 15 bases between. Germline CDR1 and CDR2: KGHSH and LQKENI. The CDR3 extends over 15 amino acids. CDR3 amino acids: CASSPVPQDNYEQYF. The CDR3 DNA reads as TGTGCCAGCTCACCAGTGCCTCAGGACAATTACGAGCAGTACTTC. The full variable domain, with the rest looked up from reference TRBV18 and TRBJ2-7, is NAGVMQNPRHLVRRRGQEARLRCSPMKGHSHVYWYRQLPEEGLKFMVYLQKENIIDESGMPKERFSAEFPKEGPSILRIQQVVRGDSAAYFCASSPVPQDNYEQYFGPGTRLTVT.

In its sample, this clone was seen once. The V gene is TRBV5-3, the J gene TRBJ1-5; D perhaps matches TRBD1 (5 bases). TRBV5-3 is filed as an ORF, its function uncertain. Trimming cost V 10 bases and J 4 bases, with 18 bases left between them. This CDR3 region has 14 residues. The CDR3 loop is CAGSGRDSNQPQHF. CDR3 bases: TGTGCCGGGTCCGGGAGGGACTCAAATCAGCCCCAGCATTTT.

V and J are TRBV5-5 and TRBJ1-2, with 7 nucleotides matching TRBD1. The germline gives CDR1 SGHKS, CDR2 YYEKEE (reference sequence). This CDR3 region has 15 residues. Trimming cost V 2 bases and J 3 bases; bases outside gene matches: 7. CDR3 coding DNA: TGTGCCAGCAGCTTTACCCCAGGGGGGGACTATGGCTACACCTTC. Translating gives CASSFTPGGDYGYTF.

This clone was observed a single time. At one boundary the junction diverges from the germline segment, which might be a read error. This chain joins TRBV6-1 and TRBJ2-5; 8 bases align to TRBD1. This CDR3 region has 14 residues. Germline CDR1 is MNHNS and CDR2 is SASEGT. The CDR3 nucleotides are TGTGCCAGCCGGGCAGGGGGCCCGGAAGAGGCCCAGTACTTC. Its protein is CASRAGGPEEAQYF.

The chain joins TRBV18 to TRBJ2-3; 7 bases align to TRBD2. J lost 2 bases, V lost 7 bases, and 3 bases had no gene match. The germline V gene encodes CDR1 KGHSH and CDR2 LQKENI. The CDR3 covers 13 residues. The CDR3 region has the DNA TGTGCCAGCTTCCGGGGGGACACAGATACGCAGTATTTT. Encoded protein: CASFRGDTDTQYF.

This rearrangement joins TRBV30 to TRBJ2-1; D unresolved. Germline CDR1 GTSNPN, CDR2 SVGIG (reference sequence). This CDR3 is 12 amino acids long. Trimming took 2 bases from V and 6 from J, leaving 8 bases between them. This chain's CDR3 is CAWSYSRNEQFF. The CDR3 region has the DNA TGTGCCTGGAGTTATTCGCGCAATGAGCAGTTCTTC.

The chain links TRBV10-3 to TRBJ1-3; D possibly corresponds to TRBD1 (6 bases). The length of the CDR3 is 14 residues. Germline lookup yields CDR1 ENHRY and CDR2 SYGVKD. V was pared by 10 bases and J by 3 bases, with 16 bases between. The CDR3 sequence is CATLGGLGGNTIYF. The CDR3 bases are TGTGCCACTCTCGGGGGGCTGGGTGGAAACACCATATATTTT.

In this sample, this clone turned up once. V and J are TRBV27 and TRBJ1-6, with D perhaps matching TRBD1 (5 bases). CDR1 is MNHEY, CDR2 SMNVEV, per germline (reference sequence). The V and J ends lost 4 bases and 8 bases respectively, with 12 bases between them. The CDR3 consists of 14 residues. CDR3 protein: CASSSRVNHSPLHF. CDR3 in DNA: TGTGCCAGCAGTTCCAGGGTAAATCATTCACCCCTCCACTTT.

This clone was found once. This chain's CDR3 is CASSPPNRASGNTIYF. As DNA, the CDR3 is TGTGCCAGCTCACCACCCAACAGGGCTTCTGGAAACACCATATATTTT. The chain links TRBV18 to TRBJ1-3; D is perhaps TRBD1 (6 bases). This CDR3 comprises 16 residues. Looked up from germline, CDR1 is KGHSH and CDR2 is LQKENI. Trimming removed 0 bases at V and 1 base at J, with 10 bases between.

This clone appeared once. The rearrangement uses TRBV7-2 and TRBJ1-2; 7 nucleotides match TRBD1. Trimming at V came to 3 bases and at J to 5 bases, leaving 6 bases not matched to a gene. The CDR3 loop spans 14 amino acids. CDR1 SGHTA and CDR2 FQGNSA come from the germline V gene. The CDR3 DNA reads TGTGCCAGCAGCTTCCCGCAGGGGGTTTATGGCTACACCTTC. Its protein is CASSFPQGVYGYTF.

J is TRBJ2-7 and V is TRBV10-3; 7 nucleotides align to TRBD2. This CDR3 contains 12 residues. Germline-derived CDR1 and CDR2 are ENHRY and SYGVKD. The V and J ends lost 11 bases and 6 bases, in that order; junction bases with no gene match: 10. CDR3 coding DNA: TGTGCCTCAACTGCCGGGGGGAGCGAGCAGTACTTC. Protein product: CASTAGGSEQYF.

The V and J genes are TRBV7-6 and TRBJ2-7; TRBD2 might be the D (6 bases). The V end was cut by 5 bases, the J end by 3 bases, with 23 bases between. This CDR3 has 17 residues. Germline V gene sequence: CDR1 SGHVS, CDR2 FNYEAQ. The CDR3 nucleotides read TGTGCCAGCAGCCCTCAAGGTGGGAGGTACCCCATCTACGAGCAGTACTTC. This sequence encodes CASSPQGGRYPIYEQYF.

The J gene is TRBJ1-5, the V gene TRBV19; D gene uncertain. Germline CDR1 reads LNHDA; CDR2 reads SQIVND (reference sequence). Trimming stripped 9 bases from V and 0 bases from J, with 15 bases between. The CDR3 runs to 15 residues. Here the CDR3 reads CASRLRLYSNQPQHF. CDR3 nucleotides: TGTGCCAGCCGTTTAAGGCTCTATAGCAATCAGCCCCAGCATTTT.

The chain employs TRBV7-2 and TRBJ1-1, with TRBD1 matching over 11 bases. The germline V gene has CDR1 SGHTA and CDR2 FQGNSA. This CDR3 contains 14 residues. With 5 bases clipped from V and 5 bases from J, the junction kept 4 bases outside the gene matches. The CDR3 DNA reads TGTGCCAGCAGCAAGGACAGGGGGCTGACTGAAGCTTTCTTT. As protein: CASSKDRGLTEAFF.

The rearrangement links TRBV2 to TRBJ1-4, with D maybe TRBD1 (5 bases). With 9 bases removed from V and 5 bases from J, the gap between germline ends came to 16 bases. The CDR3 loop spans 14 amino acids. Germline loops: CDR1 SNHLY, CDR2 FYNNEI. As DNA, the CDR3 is TGTGCCAGGGGAGGGGTGCGGGAGAATGAAAAACTGTTTTTT. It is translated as CARGGVRENEKLFF.